This passage covers 5 T cell receptor beta chains from one sample sequenced in a study of neurological immune-mediated disorders. TCRdb itself ran the 5' RACE reads through MiXCR, one entry per CDR3 protein. In the table there are 15,000 to 20,000 distinct CDR3 sequences, approximately 12% of which are singletons. The sequenced sample consisted of CD8+ T cells from blood. All receptors derive from a woman between 50 and 59 years old in good health.

Ten or more counts support this clonotype. The chain links TRBV30 to TRBJ2-7; a possible D gene is TRBD2 (6 bases). The length of the CDR3 is 11 residues. V dropped 2 bases and J dropped 4 bases, with 6 bases sitting between them. The V gene's germline CDR1 is GTSNPN and CDR2 SVGIG (reference sequence). CDR3 coding DNA: TGTGCCTGGAGTCGGGGGTACGAGCAGTACTTC. Translated: CAWSRGYEQYF.

This clonotype was seen at least ten times. The chain recombines TRBV11-2 with TRBJ1-1; tentative D call: TRBD1 (6 bases). Trimming removed 5 bases at V and 4 bases at J, with 14 bases between. The CDR3 loop spans 14 amino acids. The germline gives CDR1 SGHAT, CDR2 FQNNGV. The CDR3 DNA reads as TGTGCCAGCAGCCCTACCCCGGGGGCCACTGAAGCTTTCTTT. Residues: CASSPTPGATEAFF.

This clonotype occurred many times. The chain carries TRBV27 and TRBJ1-6; 12 bases match TRBD1. V lost 6 bases and J lost 10; bases outside the gene matches: 7. The CDR3 length is 15 residues. CDR1 is MNHEY and CDR2 is SMNVEV in the germline V gene (reference sequence). As DNA, the CDR3 is TGTGCCAGCAGCGGGGGACAGGGGGCATGGTCACCCCTCCACTTT. Its translation: CASSGGQGAWSPLHF.

This clonotype was observed at least ten times. The V call is TRBV6-1, the J call TRBJ2-5; no clear D gene. This CDR3 region has 16 residues. Trimming cost V 3 bases and J 5 bases, with 19 bases left between them. Looked up from germline, CDR1 is MNHNS and CDR2 is SASEGT. CDR3: CASSESVRARLETQYF. As DNA, the CDR3 is TGTGCCAGCAGTGAGTCGGTTAGAGCCCGTTTGGAGACCCAGTACTTC.

V usage is TRBV29-1 and J usage is TRBJ2-2; D is unresolved. The CDR3 loop spans 14 amino acids. Germline V gives CDR1 SQVTM, CDR2 ANQGSEA. The V end lost 5 bases, the J end lost 2 bases, and 12 bases lay between the germline ends. Here the CDR3 DNA reads TGCAGCGTTCTCTCGAAACCAAACACCGGGGAGCTGTTTTTT. It translates to CSVLSKPNTGELFF.